This T cell receptor beta chain was found in a study of blood T cell repertoires in COVID-19. The wider study: Sites across the United States, Italy and Spain contributed samples from acute and convalescent COVID-19. The cDNA or gDNA used as material had been derived from T cells, B-cell-depleted T cells, or PBMCs.

In the source study's methods: For nucleated cells, counts were estimated from reference gene primer amplification. TCRdb's copy holds only in-frame clones and misses some; the assay was immunoSEQ multiplex PCR. The V and J calls and clone size were taken over from that table, and D and trimming were inferred from the DNA. Of 240,000 or so clones in the sample, 70% to 90% are singletons; the top ten hold roughly 0.8%. This clone came up once. Sequenced: peripheral blood. The TCR was taken from a woman aged 25 to 39 with acute or convalescent COVID-19.

Here the CDR3 reads CASSQDFSGGYNEQFF. DNA for the CDR3: TGTGCCAGCAGCCAAGATTTCAGCGGGGGCTACAATGAGCAGTTCTTC. The genes are TRBV4-2 and TRBJ2-1; 8 positions match TRBD2. The V gene's germline CDR1 is LGHNA and CDR2 YNFKEQ. V was clipped by 0 bases and J by 3 bases; unmatched bases: 4. This CDR3 region has 16 residues.